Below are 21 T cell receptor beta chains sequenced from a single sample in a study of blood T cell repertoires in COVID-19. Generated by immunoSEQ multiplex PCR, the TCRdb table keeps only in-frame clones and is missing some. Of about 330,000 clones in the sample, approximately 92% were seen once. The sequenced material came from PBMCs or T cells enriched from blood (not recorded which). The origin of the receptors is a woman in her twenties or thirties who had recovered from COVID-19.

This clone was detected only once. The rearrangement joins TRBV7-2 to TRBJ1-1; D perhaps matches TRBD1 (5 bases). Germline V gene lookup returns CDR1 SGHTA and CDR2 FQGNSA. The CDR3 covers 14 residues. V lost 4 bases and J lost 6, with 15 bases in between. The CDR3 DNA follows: TGTGCCAGCAGCTCCACCCCTGGGGGGGCTGAAGCTTTCTTT. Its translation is CASSSTPGGAEAFF.

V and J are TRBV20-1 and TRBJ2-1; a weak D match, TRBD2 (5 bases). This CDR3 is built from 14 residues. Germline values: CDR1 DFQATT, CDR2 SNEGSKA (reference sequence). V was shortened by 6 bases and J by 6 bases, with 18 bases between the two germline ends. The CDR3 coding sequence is TGCAGTGCCAGTGACTACCTCCAGCGCAATGAGCAGTTCTTC. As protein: CSASDYLQRNEQFF.

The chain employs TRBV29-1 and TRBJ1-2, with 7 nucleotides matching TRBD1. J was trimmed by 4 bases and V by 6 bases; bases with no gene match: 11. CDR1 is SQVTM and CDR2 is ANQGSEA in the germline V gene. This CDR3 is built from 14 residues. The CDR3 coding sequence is TGCAGCGTAACTAAACCTACAGGGGTCTATGGCTACACCTTC. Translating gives CSVTKPTGVYGYTF.

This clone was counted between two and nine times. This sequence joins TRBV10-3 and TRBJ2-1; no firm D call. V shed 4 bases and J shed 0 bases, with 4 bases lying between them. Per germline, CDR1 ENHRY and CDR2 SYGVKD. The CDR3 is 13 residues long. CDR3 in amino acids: CAISASSYNEQFF. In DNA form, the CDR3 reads TGTGCCATCAGTGCTAGCTCCTACAATGAGCAGTTCTTC.

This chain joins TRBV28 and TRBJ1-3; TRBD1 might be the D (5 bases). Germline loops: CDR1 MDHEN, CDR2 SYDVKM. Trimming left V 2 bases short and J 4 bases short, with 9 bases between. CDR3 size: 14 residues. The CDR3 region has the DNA TGTGCCAGCAGTTTACTAGGGGTCGGAAACACCATATATTTT. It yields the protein CASSLLGVGNTIYF.

The CDR3, as DNA: TGTGCCAGCAGCAGCGACAGGGGGGCCGGGGAGCTGTTTTTT. Its translation is CASSSDRGAGELFF. This chain links TRBV9 with TRBJ2-2, with TRBD1 identical over 9 bases. The CDR3 runs to 14 residues. CDR1 is SGDLS, CDR2 YYNGEE, per germline. Trimming at V came to 4 bases and at J to 6 bases, leaving 4 bases not matched to a gene.

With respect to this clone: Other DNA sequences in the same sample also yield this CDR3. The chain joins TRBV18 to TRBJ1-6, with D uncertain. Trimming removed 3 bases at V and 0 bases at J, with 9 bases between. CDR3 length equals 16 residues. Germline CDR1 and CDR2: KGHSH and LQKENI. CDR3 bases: TGTGCCAGCTCACCGGCGGGTAGCTCCTATAATTCACCCCTCCACTTT. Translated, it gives CASSPAGSSYNSPLHF.

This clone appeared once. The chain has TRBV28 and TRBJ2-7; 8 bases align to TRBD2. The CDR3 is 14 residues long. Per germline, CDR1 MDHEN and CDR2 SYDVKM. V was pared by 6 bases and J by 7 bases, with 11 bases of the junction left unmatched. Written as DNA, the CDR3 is TGTGCCAGCAGCTTCGGGGGGGGCCTACTGGAGCAGTACTTC. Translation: CASSFGGGLLEQYF.

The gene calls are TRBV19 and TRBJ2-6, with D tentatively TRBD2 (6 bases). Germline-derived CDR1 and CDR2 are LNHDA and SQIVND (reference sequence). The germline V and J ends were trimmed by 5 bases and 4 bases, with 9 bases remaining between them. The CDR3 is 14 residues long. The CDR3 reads CASSGGSGANVLTF. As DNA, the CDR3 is TGTGCCAGTAGTGGAGGGTCAGGGGCCAACGTCCTGACTTTC.

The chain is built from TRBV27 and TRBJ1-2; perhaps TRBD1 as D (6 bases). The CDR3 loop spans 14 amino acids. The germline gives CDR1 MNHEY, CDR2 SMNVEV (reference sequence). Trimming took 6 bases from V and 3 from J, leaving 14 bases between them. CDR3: CASSRQDDYYGYTF. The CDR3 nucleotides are TGTGCCAGCAGCCGACAGGATGATTACTATGGCTACACCTTC.

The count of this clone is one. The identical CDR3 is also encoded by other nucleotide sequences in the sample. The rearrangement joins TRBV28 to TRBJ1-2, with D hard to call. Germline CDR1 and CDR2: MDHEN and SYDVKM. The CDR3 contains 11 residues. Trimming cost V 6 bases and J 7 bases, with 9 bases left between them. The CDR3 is CASSSPSGYTF. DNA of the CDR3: TGTGCCAGCAGCTCCCCCTCTGGCTACACCTTC.

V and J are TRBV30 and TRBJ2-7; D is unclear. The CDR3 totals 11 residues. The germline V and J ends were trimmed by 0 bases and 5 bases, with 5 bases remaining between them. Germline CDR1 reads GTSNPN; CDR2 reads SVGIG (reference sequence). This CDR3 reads CAWSVINEQYF. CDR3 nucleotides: TGTGCCTGGAGTGTAATCAACGAGCAGTACTTC.

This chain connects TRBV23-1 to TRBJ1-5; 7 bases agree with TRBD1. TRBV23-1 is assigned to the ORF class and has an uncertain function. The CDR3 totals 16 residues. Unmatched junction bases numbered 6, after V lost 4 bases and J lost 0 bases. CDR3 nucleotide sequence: TGCGCCAGCAGTCGCCCGGGACAGAGTAGCAATCAGCCCCAGCATTTT. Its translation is CASSRPGQSSNQPQHF.

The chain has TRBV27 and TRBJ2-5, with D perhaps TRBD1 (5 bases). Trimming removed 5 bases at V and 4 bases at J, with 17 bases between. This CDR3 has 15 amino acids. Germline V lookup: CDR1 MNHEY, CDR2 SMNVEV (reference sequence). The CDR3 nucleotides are TGTGCCAGCAGTCCCACGACAGTGTGGGGAGAGACCCAGTACTTC. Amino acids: CASSPTTVWGETQYF.

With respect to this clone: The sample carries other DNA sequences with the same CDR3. The CDR3 is CASSLQGNYGYTF. The CDR3, as DNA: TGTGCCAGCAGTTTGCAGGGGAACTATGGCTACACCTTC. This chain joins TRBV12-3 or TRBV12-4 and TRBJ1-2; D is perhaps TRBD1 (6 bases). Trimming left V 3 bases short and J 2 bases short, with 7 bases between. This CDR3 contains 13 residues.

In DNA, the CDR3 is TGTGCCAGCAGCTCCGCAGGCGAGACCCAGTACTTC. It specifies CASSSAGETQYF. The rearrangement joins TRBV5-4 to TRBJ2-5, with D hard to call. The CDR3 spans 12 residues. Germline V gene sequence: CDR1 SGHNT, CDR2 YYREEE (reference sequence). V lost 3 bases and J 5 bases, leaving 8 bases between the germline ends.

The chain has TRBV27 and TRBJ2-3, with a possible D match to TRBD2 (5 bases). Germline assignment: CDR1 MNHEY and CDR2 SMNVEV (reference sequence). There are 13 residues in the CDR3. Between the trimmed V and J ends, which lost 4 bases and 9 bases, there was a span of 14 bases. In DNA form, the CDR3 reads TGTGCCAGCAGTTCACCCCCTAGCAGCACGCAGTATTTT. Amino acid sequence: CASSSPPSSTQYF.

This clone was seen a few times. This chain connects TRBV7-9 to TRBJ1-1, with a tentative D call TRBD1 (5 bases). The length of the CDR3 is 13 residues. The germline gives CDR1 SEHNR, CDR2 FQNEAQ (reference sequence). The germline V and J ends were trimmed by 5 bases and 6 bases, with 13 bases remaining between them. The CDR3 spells CASSARVLAEAFF. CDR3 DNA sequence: TGTGCCAGCAGCGCCAGGGTTCTGGCTGAAGCTTTCTTT.

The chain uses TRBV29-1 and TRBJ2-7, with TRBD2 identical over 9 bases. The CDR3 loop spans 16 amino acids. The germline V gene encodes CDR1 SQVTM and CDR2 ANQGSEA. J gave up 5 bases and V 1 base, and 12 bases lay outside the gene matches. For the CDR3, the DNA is TGCAGCGTTGAAGGGTCCAACCTAGCGGGGTCCCACGAGCAGTACTTC. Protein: CSVEGSNLAGSHEQYF.

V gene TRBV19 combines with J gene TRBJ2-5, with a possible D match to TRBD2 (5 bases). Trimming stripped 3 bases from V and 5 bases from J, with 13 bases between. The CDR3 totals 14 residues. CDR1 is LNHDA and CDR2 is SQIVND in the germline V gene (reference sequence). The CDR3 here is CASSIFLGGETQYF. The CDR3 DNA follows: TGTGCCAGTAGTATCTTTCTAGGCGGGGAGACCCAGTACTTC.

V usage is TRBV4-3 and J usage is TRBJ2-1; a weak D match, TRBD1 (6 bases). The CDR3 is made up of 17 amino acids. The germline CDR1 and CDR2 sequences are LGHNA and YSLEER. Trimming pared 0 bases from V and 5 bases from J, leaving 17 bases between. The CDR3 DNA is TGCGCCAGCAGCCAAGATGGTGTCAGGGGAAGCGACAATGAGCAGTTCTTC. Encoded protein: CASSQDGVRGSDNEQFF.